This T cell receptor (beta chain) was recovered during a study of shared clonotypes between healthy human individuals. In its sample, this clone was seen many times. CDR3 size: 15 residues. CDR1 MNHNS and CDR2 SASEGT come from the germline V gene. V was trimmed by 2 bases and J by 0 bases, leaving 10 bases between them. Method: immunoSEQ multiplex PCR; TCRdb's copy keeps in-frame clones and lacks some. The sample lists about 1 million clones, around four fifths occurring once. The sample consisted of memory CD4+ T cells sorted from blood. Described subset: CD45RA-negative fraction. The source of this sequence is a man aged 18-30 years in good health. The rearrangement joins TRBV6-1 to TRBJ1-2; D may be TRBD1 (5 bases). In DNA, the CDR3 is TGTGCCAGCAGTGAATTATCGGGACCTAACTATGGCTACACCTTC. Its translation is CASSELSGPNYGYTF.